These 30 T cell receptor beta chains originate from one sample sequenced in a study of blood T cell repertoires in COVID-19. Here immunoSEQ multiplex PCR was the method, and the copy in TCRdb shows in-frame clones only, minus some. Among 250,000 or so clones listed, 75% to 90% were seen once. Sequencing used PBMCs or T cells enriched from blood (not recorded which). Source of these receptors: a woman between 25 and 40 years old with acute COVID-19.

In this sample, this clone turned up a few times. The chain carries TRBV5-1 and TRBJ1-1; the D is unclear. The CDR3 runs 14 residues. Germline V CDR1 and CDR2: SGHRS, YFSETQ. Deletions cut 2 bases from V and 4 bases from J, with 12 bases between. The CDR3 spells CASSLQSSSTEAFF. In DNA form, the CDR3 reads TGCGCCAGCAGCTTACAGAGTTCCAGCACTGAAGCTTTCTTT.

The CDR3 DNA sequence: TGTGCCAGCAGCCAGCGGGACTCACTGAACACCGGGGAGCTGTTTTTT. It specifies CASSQRDSLNTGELFF. This chain uses TRBV4-2 with TRBJ2-2, with D perhaps TRBD2 (6 bases). V was clipped by 3 bases and J by 1 base, with 12 bases between them. Per germline, CDR1 LGHNA and CDR2 YNFKEQ. The CDR3 loop spans 16 amino acids.

The chain combines TRBV7-9 with TRBJ2-7, with D possibly matching TRBD1 (5 bases). This CDR3 is built from 15 residues. The V gene's germline CDR1 is SEHNR and CDR2 FQNEAQ (reference sequence). With 5 bases removed from V and 0 bases from J, the gap between germline ends came to 14 bases. This CDR3 is CASSPGGALSYEQYF. In nucleotides, the CDR3 is TGTGCCAGCAGCCCGGGTGGGGCCCTCTCCTACGAGCAGTACTTC.

The rearrangement uses TRBV14 and TRBJ1-1, with TRBD1 matching over 7 bases. The length of the CDR3 is 19 residues. Trimming took 0 bases from V and 4 from J; bases not matched to a gene: 17. Germline loops: CDR1 SGHDN, CDR2 FVKESK. This chain's CDR3 is CASSQDLWTGSLESTEAFF. CDR3 DNA sequence: TGTGCCAGCAGCCAAGATCTTTGGACAGGTTCCCTGGAGAGCACTGAAGCTTTCTTT.

This sequence joins TRBV2 and TRBJ1-4, with a tentative D call TRBD1 (5 bases). Trimming removed 4 bases from V and 7 bases from J, with 13 bases in between. CDR3 length: 14 residues. CDR1 SNHLY and CDR2 FYNNEI come from the germline V gene. CDR3 in amino acids: CASSARRGREKLFF. The CDR3 nucleotides read TGTGCCAGCAGTGCGAGGAGGGGACGTGAAAAACTGTTTTTT.

The V and J genes are TRBV6-5 and TRBJ2-2, with 10 bases identical to TRBD1. CDR1 is MNHEY and CDR2 is SVGAGI in the germline V gene. This CDR3 has 16 amino acids. V lost 2 bases, J lost 7 bases, and 7 bases stayed unmatched. This chain's CDR3 is CASSYGTGVLGGELFF. The DNA for the CDR3 is TGTGCCAGCAGTTACGGGACAGGGGTGCTGGGCGGGGAGCTGTTTTTT.

The V call is TRBV19, the J call TRBJ2-2, with unresolved D. Trimming took off 0 bases at V and 1 base at J, with 9 bases between the two ends. CDR1 and CDR2 (germline): LNHDA, SQIVND (reference sequence). This CDR3 region has 16 residues. Written as DNA, the CDR3 is TGTGCCAGTAGTATAGATCAGCACAGGAACACCGGGGAGCTGTTTTTT. Its translation is CASSIDQHRNTGELFF. The variable domain in full, with the rest retrieved from reference TRBV19 and TRBJ2-2, is DGGITQSPKYLFRKEGQNVTLSCEQNLNHDAMYWYRQDPGQGLRLIYYSQIVNDFQKGDIAEGYSVSREKKESFPLTVTSAQKNPTAFYLCASSIDQHRNTGELFFGEGSRLTVL.

The J gene is TRBJ1-1, the V gene TRBV28; D unresolved. The V and J ends lost 5 bases and 3 bases respectively, with 13 bases between them. The germline CDR1 and CDR2 sequences are MDHEN and SYDVKM. This CDR3 spans 14 amino acids. The CDR3 loop is CASSLTDTYTEAFF. The CDR3, as DNA: TGTGCCAGCAGTCTAACAGACACTTACACTGAAGCTTTCTTT.

A word on this clone: Other DNA sequences within the sample encode an identical CDR3. The chain uses TRBV6-5 and TRBJ2-7, with no clear D. The CDR3 extends over 15 amino acids. The V end lost 0 bases, the J end lost 0 bases, and 9 bases lay between the germline ends. Germline CDR1 and CDR2: MNHEY and SVGAGI. CDR3 protein: CASSYSARSSYEQYF. The CDR3 DNA is TGTGCCAGCAGTTACTCCGCTAGGAGCTCCTACGAGCAGTACTTC.

This chain links TRBV20-1 with TRBJ2-1, with 7 bases matching TRBD2. V was clipped by 3 bases and J by 10 bases; unmatched bases: 3. The CDR3 extends over 11 amino acids. Germline assignment: CDR1 DFQATT and CDR2 SNEGSKA (reference sequence). The CDR3 nucleotides read TGCAGTGCTAGCCGGGACTACGAGCAGTTCTTC. Protein product: CSASRDYEQFF.

This rearrangement joins TRBV6-5 to TRBJ1-2, with D possibly matching TRBD1 (5 bases). Germline V lookup: CDR1 MNHEY, CDR2 SVGAGI. The CDR3 is 11 amino acids. The V and J ends lost 6 bases and 6 bases respectively, with 8 bases between them. CDR3 region: CASSKGNGYTF. DNA for the CDR3: TGTGCCAGCAGCAAGGGGAATGGCTACACCTTC.

The gene calls are TRBV23-1 and TRBJ1-3; D not resolved. TRBV23-1 is an ORF; its function is uncertain. This CDR3 spans 16 amino acids. V dropped 0 bases and J dropped 0 bases, with 9 bases sitting between them. The CDR3 spells CASSQSTRHSGNTIYF. The CDR3, as DNA: TGCGCCAGCAGTCAATCAACGCGGCACTCTGGAAACACCATATATTTT.

The V and J genes are TRBV6-2 or TRBV6-3 and TRBJ1-2; the D is unclear. The V gene's germline CDR1 is MNHEY and CDR2 SVGEGT. The CDR3 loop spans 13 amino acids. Trimming removed 0 bases at V and 4 bases at J, with 6 bases between. The CDR3 DNA is TGTGCCAGCAGTTACTCCGCCGGCTATGGCTACACCTTC. Encoded protein: CASSYSAGYGYTF.

This rearrangement joins TRBV2 to TRBJ1-5; maybe TRBD1 (6 bases). V lost 3 bases and J lost 3, with 15 bases in between. Germline assignment: CDR1 SNHLY and CDR2 FYNNEI. This CDR3 has 16 amino acids. CDR3 amino acids: CASSDKGGGFNQPQHF. The CDR3 bases are TGTGCCAGCAGTGATAAGGGGGGGGGCTTCAATCAGCCCCAGCATTTT.

The J gene is TRBJ1-3, the V gene TRBV10-3; D perhaps matches TRBD1 (6 bases). The germline CDR1 and CDR2 sequences are ENHRY and SYGVKD. This CDR3 contains 13 residues. V lost 9 bases and J lost 2, with 11 bases in between. Written as DNA, the CDR3 is TGTGCCATTCAGGGGAACACTGGAAACACCATATATTTT. Residues: CAIQGNTGNTIYF.

The chain joins TRBV27 to TRBJ1-4, with D possibly TRBD1 on 5 matching bases. Per germline, CDR1 MNHEY and CDR2 SMNVEV (reference sequence). This CDR3 is built from 15 residues. The ends were cut back, 0 bases at V and 8 bases at J, with 13 bases in the middle. The CDR3 sequence is CASSLSWRGNEKLFF. The CDR3 DNA sequence: TGTGCCAGCAGTTTATCATGGAGGGGAAACGAAAAACTGTTTTTT.

The chain uses TRBV5-4 and TRBJ1-4, with no clear D. Germline V gene data show CDR1 as SGHNT and CDR2 as YYREEE (reference sequence). Between the trimmed V and J ends, which lost 3 bases and 14 bases, there was a span of 20 bases. This CDR3 has 14 amino acids. The CDR3, as DNA: TGTGCCAGCAGCTCTAAGGAGGGAATGAAAGGGCTGTTTTTT. It is translated as CASSSKEGMKGLFF.

This clone was seen just once. The chain links TRBV24-1 to TRBJ2-1; 10 bases are a match to TRBD2. The ends lost 4 bases at V and 9 bases at J; junction bases unmatched: 11. Germline CDR1 is KGHDR and CDR2 is SFDVKD. CDR3 length: 16 residues. In DNA form, the CDR3 reads TGTGCCACCAGTGACGCTAGCGGGAGCGATTGGATTGAGCAGTTCTTC. This sequence encodes CATSDASGSDWIEQFF.

The rearrangement links TRBV28 to TRBJ2-3; TRBD1 agrees at 8 bases. The germline gives CDR1 MDHEN, CDR2 SYDVKM. J lost 3 bases, V lost 1 base, and 6 bases had no gene match. This CDR3 region has 16 residues. The CDR3 bases are TGTGCCAGCAGTTTATACCAGGGGGCTTCGACAGATACGCAGTATTTT. Amino acids: CASSLYQGASTDTQYF.

The rearrangement links TRBV27 to TRBJ2-7; 9 positions agree with TRBD1. There are 16 residues in the CDR3. The V segment lost 5 bases and the J segment 0 bases; nucleotides outside the gene matches: 8. The germline V gene has CDR1 MNHEY and CDR2 SMNVEV (reference sequence). As DNA, the CDR3 is TGTGCCAGCAGTCCAAGGACAGGGGAGAGCTCCTACGAGCAGTACTTC. It encodes CASSPRTGESSYEQYF.

The chain employs TRBV19 and TRBJ2-5, with TRBD2 matching 10 bases. The germline V gene encodes CDR1 LNHDA and CDR2 SQIVND (reference sequence). V shed 6 bases, J shed 2 bases, and the junction held 6 bases outside the gene matches. This CDR3 comprises 15 residues. CDR3 sequence reads: CASSSWTSGQETQYF. The DNA for the CDR3 is TGTGCCAGTAGCAGCTGGACTAGCGGACAAGAGACCCAGTACTTC.

The J gene is TRBJ2-7, the V gene TRBV29-1; 10 positions match TRBD1. Unmatched junction bases numbered 7, after V lost 4 bases and J lost 4 bases. The length of the CDR3 is 14 residues. The germline gives CDR1 SQVTM, CDR2 ANQGSEA. Here the CDR3 reads CSVVGDRGLYEQYF. CDR3 coding DNA: TGCAGCGTTGTGGGGGACAGGGGCCTGTACGAGCAGTACTTC.

The V call is TRBV15, the J call TRBJ2-1; 9 bases agree with TRBD2. V lost 1 base and J lost 4; bases outside the gene matches: 8. Germline assignment: CDR1 LNHNV and CDR2 YYDKDF (reference sequence). This CDR3 contains 17 residues. Written as DNA, the CDR3 is TGTGCCACCAGCAGAGGGAGTGCGGGAGGGCTTTACAATGAGCAGTTCTTC. Translating gives CATSRGSAGGLYNEQFF.

The chain combines TRBV28 with TRBJ2-3, with 8 positions matching TRBD2. This CDR3 comprises 17 residues. J lost 0 bases, V lost 6 bases, and 11 bases had no gene match. Germline values: CDR1 MDHEN, CDR2 SYDVKM. Written as DNA, the CDR3 is TGTGCCAGCAGCCCCGGGTGGGCTAGCGGGAGCACAGATACGCAGTATTTT. Encoded protein: CASSPGWASGSTDTQYF.

Here the CDR3 DNA reads TGCGCCAGCAGCCTTGAGCAGGCTGTCTCCTACGAGCAGTACTTC. This encodes CASSLEQAVSYEQYF. The chain recombines TRBV5-1 with TRBJ2-7; no firm D call. The germline CDR1 and CDR2 sequences are SGHRS and YFSETQ. The V end lost 4 bases, the J end lost 0 bases, and 14 bases lay between the germline ends. The CDR3 runs 15 residues.

This chain joins TRBV28 and TRBJ1-2; 7 positions match TRBD1. The CDR3 runs 12 residues. The junction had 2 bases not matched to a gene; V was cut back by 5 bases and J by 5 bases. Germline V gene sequence: CDR1 MDHEN, CDR2 SYDVKM. The CDR3 is CASSTGAYGYTF. The DNA for the CDR3 is TGTGCCAGCAGTACAGGGGCTTATGGCTACACCTTC.

This clone was observed a handful of times. The rearrangement links TRBV7-6 to TRBJ1-2; D is ambiguous. The ends were cut back, 1 base at V and 7 bases at J, with 13 bases in the middle. CDR3 size: 14 residues. The V gene's germline CDR1 is SGHVS and CDR2 FNYEAQ. This chain's CDR3 is CASSLGAAVGGYTF. The CDR3 DNA reads as TGTGCCAGCAGCTTAGGGGCAGCGGTTGGTGGCTACACCTTC.

The chain carries TRBV7-9 and TRBJ2-1, with 9 bases that match TRBD2. CDR1 SEHNR and CDR2 FQNEAQ come from the germline V gene (reference sequence). This CDR3 comprises 16 residues. The ends lost 5 bases at V and 5 bases at J; junction bases unmatched: 10. The CDR3, as DNA: TGTGCCAGCAGCACACTCCTAGCGGGGACTGACAATGAGCAGTTCTTC. Its translation: CASSTLLAGTDNEQFF.

The chain links TRBV10-2 to TRBJ2-6; TRBD1 matches 8 bases. V shed 6 bases and J 0 bases; nucleotides not matched to a gene: 4. The CDR3 sequence is 16 residues long. Germline V gene lookup returns CDR1 WSHSY and CDR2 SAAADI. CDR3 region: CASRGQAPSGANVLTF. The DNA of the CDR3 is TGCGCCAGCAGGGGACAGGCACCCTCTGGGGCCAACGTCCTGACTTTC.

The chain recombines TRBV20-1 with TRBJ2-7; D is undetermined. The CDR3 has 10 amino acids. V was pared by 2 bases and J by 7 bases, with 6 bases between. Germline V gene lookup returns CDR1 DFQATT and CDR2 SNEGSKA (reference sequence). CDR3 sequence reads: CSARPREQYF. In nucleotides, the CDR3 is TGCAGTGCTAGACCTCGGGAGCAGTACTTC.